The text below deals with one T cell receptor (beta chain). The table came from immunoSEQ multiplex PCR; TCRdb's copy has only in-frame clones and leaves some out. The repertoire holds 700 or so clones, with roughly 40% as singletons. These data are taken from a study of tissue T cells after allogeneic stem cell transplantation. Several lines of graft-versus-host disease therapy were given to all patients, all with gastrointestinal involvement. The CDR3 sequence is 14 residues long. The germline CDR1 and CDR2 sequences are SGDLS and YYNGEE. J gave up 4 bases and V 1 base, and 3 bases lay outside the gene matches.

Sequencing was performed on descending colon tissue, taken at autopsy. The source of this sequence is a female patient aged 40-69 years with steroid-refractory graft-versus-host disease after an allogeneic stem cell transplant. Some T cells may arise from the graft donor. This chain links TRBV9 with TRBJ1-2; 8 bases are shared with TRBD1. The CDR3 DNA reads TGTGCCAGCAGCGTAACAGGGGGGTTCTATGGCTACACCTTC. It translates to CASSVTGGFYGYTF.